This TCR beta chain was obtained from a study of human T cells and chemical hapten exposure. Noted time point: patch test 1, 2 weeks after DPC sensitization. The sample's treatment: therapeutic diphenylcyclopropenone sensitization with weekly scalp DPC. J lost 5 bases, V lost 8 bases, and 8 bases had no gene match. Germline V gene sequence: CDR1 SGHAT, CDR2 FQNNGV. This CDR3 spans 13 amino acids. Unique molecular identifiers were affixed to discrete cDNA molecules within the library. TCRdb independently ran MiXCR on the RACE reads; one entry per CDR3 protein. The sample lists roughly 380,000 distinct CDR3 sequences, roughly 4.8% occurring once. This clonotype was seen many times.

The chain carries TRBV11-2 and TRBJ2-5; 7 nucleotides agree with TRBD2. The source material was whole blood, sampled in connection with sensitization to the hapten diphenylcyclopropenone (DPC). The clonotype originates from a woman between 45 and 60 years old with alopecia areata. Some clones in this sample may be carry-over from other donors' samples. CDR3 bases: TGTGCCAGCGGCGGGAGTAGGGGTGAGACCCAGTACTTC. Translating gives CASGGSRGETQYF. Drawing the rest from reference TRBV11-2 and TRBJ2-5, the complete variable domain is EAGVAQSPRYKIIEKRQSVAFWCNPISGHATLYWYQQILGQGPKLLIQFQNNGVVDDSQLPKDRFSAERLKGVDSTLKIQPAKLEDSAVYLCASGGSRGETQYFGPGTRLLVL.